The sequence of this T cell receptor beta chain was determined in a study of T cell clones after liver transplantation. Study-wide background: As an antigen-independent comparator, third-party-reactive TCRbeta sequences came from pre-transplant mixed lymphocyte reactions.

The CDR3 is 16 amino acids. After removal of 3 bases from V and 2 bases from J, the junction contained 8 bases not matched to a gene. Germline V gene lookup returns CDR1 SGHNT and CDR2 YYREEE (reference sequence). Thawed unstimulated PBMCs were FACS-sorted by CD3, CD4 and CD8 into two populations. General observations from the study: In most of the 8 subjects, circulating graft-donor-reactive CD4 TCRbeta sequences fell significantly after transplant. Rather than being deleted, graft donor-reactive T cells may have moved into the graft.

Using immunoSEQ multiplex PCR, the repertoire was profiled, and TCRdb retains in-frame clones only, with some absent. The sample lists about 7,900 clones; 80% were seen once. Regarding this clone: As yet, its antigen is unknown.

The source material was CD8+ T cells from blood, sampled before liver transplant. This TCR was recovered from a human donor who received a liver transplant. The chain recombines TRBV5-4 with TRBJ2-7; 10 bases are shared with TRBD1. The CDR3 sequence: CASSSMDRGNAYEQYF. Here the CDR3 DNA reads TGTGCCAGCAGCTCAATGGACAGGGGGAACGCCTACGAGCAGTACTTC.